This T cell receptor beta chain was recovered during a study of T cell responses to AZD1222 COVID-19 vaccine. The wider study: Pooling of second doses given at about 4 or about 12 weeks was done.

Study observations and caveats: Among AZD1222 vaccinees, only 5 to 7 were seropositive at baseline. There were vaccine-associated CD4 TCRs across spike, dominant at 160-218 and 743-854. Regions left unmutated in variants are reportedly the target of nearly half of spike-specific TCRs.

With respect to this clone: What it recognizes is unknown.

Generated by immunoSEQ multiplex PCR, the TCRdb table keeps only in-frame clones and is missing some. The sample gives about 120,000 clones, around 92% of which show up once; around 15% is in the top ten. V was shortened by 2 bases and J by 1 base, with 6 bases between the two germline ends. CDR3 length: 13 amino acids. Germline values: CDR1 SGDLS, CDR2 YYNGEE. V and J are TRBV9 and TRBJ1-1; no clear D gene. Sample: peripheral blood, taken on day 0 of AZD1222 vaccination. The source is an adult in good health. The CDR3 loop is CASSVTSNTEAFF. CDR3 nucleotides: TGTGCCAGCAGCGTCACATCGAACACTGAAGCTTTCTTT.